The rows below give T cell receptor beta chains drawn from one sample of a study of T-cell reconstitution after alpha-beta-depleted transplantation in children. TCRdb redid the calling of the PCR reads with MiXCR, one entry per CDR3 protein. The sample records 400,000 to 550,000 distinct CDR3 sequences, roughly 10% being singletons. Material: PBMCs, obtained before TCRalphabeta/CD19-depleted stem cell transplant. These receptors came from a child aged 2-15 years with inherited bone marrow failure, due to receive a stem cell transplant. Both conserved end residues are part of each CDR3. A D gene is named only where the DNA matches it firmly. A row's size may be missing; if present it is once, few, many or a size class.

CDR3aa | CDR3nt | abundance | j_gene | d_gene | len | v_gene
CAWSVRRKNTEAFF | TGTGCCTGGAGTGTAAGACGGAAGAACACTGAAGCTTTCTTT | . | TRBJ1-1 | . | 14 | TRBV30
CASSYAGALFTNEQFF | TGTGCCAGCAGCTACGCAGGGGCCCTCTTCACCAATGAGCAGTTCTTC | few | TRBJ2-1 | . | 16 | TRBV7-8
CASTRQQKSYEQYF | TGTGCCAGCACAAGACAGCAAAAATCCTACGAGCAGTACTTC | . | TRBJ2-7 | . | 14 | TRBV6-2/TRBV6-3
CASSLNRWGEQYF | TGCGCCAGCAGCTTGAACAGATGGGGAGAGCAGTACTTC | many | TRBJ2-7 | . | 13 | TRBV5-1
CASRQLIAGGLDTQYF | TGCGCCAGCAGACAGCTAATAGCGGGAGGGTTGGATACGCAGTATTTT | many | TRBJ2-3 | TRBD2 | 16 | TRBV4-3
CASSYLAPYNEQFF | TGTGCCAGCAGTTACCTAGCGCCTTACAATGAGCAGTTCTTC | . | TRBJ2-1 | . | 14 | TRBV6-5
CSAPGTNPHNEQFF | TGCAGTGCACCCGGGACCAACCCCCACAATGAGCAGTTCTTC | many | TRBJ2-1 | . | 14 | TRBV20-1
CATATETEAFF | TGTGCCACAGCGACAGAAACTGAAGCTTTCTTT | many | TRBJ1-1 | . | 11 | TRBV10-3
CASSEPRRKETQYF | TGTGCCAGCAGTGAGCCCAGAAGGAAAGAGACCCAGTACTTC | many | TRBJ2-5 | . | 14 | TRBV2
CASSQGFGGYEQYF | TGTGCCAGCAGTCAGGGGTTTGGGGGGTACGAGCAGTACTTC | many | TRBJ2-7 | . | 14 | TRBV5-5
CASSYRNEAFF | TGTGCCAGCAGTTACAGGAATGAAGCTTTCTTT | . | TRBJ1-1 | . | 11 | TRBV6-5
CSARNGALNQPQHF | TGCAGTGCTAGAAATGGCGCCCTCAATCAGCCCCAGCATTTT | many | TRBJ1-5 | . | 14 | TRBV20-1
CASSFGGGEGLTEAFF | TGTGCCAGCAGTTTCGGAGGAGGGGAAGGACTCACTGAAGCTTTCTTT | many | TRBJ1-1 | . | 16 | TRBV28
CASSLDSLSGNTIYF | TGCGCCAGCAGCTTGGACAGCCTCTCTGGAAACACCATATATTTT | . | TRBJ1-3 | . | 15 | TRBV5-1
CASSIQGAYVNQPQHF | TGTGCCAGTAGTATACAGGGGGCGTACGTCAATCAGCCCCAGCATTTT | few | TRBJ1-5 | TRBD1 | 16 | TRBV19
CASSYPATGTTYYNEQFF | TGTGCCAGCAGTTACCCGGCAACCGGGACTACCTACTACAATGAGCAGTTCTTC | many | TRBJ2-1 | TRBD2 | 18 | TRBV6-2/TRBV6-3
CSARDQAQGYGYTF | TGCAGTGCTAGAGACCAGGCGCAGGGCTATGGCTACACCTTC | . | TRBJ1-2 | . | 14 | TRBV20-1
CSVESYGHTDTQYF | TGCAGCGTTGAGTCCTACGGTCACACAGATACGCAGTATTTT | many | TRBJ2-3 | . | 14 | TRBV29-1
CASSQASGLDEQYF | TGTGCCAGCAGCCAAGCCAGCGGGTTGGACGAGCAGTACTTC | . | TRBJ2-7 | . | 14 | TRBV3-1
CSAFGQEEYEQYF | TGCAGTGCCTTCGGACAGGAAGAATACGAGCAGTACTTC | many | TRBJ2-7 | TRBD1 | 13 | TRBV20-1
CASRNRGQSDYGYTF | TGTGCCAGCAGGAACAGGGGGCAGTCGGACTATGGCTACACCTTC | . | TRBJ1-2 | TRBD1 | 15 | TRBV3-1
CSVDRDYSYNEQFF | TGCAGCGTTGACAGGGACTACTCCTACAATGAGCAGTTCTTC | few | TRBJ2-1 | TRBD2 | 14 | TRBV29-1
CSVDLAGGTDTQYF | TGCAGCGTTGATCTAGCGGGGGGCACAGATACGCAGTATTTT | many | TRBJ2-3 | TRBD2 | 14 | TRBV29-1
CASSPIGLAGGDYNEQFF | TGTGCCAGCAGTCCCATAGGACTAGCGGGAGGGGATTACAATGAGCAGTTCTTC | . | TRBJ2-1 | TRBD2 | 18 | TRBV12-3/TRBV12-4
CASSQRDRGDEQYF | TGCGCCAGCAGTCAGCGGGACAGGGGTGACGAGCAGTACTTC | . | TRBJ2-7 | TRBD1 | 14 | TRBV4-3